This entry features one T cell receptor beta chain sequence. The antigen it binds to is not known. No base qualities exist here, and no much larger clone lies one base off it. This sample was taken from a study of blood T cells in healthy people across ages (dated by TCRdb to about 2015). Regarding the complete study: Template switching captured roughly one uniquely barcoded TCR beta cDNA molecule per two T cells in model experiments. Age-related changes in TCR beta repertoire diversity were measured in the study by deep sequencing normalized with unique cDNA molecular identifiers. The donors were divided into four age groups: young (average approximately 17 years), middle-aged (about 39), aged (approximately 62) and long-lived (82). To avoid experimental bias, donors of different ages were distributed randomly across sequencing lanes. Using the same blood draw, the study looked at two additional independent replicas of 1 million unique cDNA reads for two donors, one aged 18 to 29 and the other aged 80 or older.

Donors were a few dozen systemically healthy Caucasian individuals from Russia aged 6 to 90 years. Roughly 10 milliliters of peripheral blood were drawn from each donor into EDTA-treated Vacutainer tubes. Ficoll-Paque density-gradient centrifugation was used to isolate PBMCs, with at least 6.5 million per sample. Total RNA was extracted from PBMCs with Trizol reagent, with at least 5.5 micrograms obtained per sample. Naive CD45RAhigh/CD27high T cell percentages were measured by flow cytometry on a PBMC aliquot from every donor. The library was produced with 5' RACE. The sequencing machine was an Illumina HiSeq 2500. A second about 7 to 12 cycle PCR used a sample-barcoded 5' primer and a J-beta primer mix. Each TCR beta cDNA molecule received a unique molecular identifier from a template-switch 5' adaptor carrying 12 random nucleotides. At least 2.5 million CDR3-containing paired-end reads were obtained from each sample. First-strand cDNA was synthesized from all RNA with the Mint cDNA synthesis kit, primed by a TRBC-specific oligonucleotide. All cDNA was treated with uracil-DNA glycosylase and then went through a first 18-cycle PCR with the universal primers M1SS and BC2_uni_R. The paper's data handling went like this. Each sample was normalized by randomly selecting 1 million high-quality reads, each carrying a distinct molecular identifier. Instead of being binned into consensus sequences, reads that shared molecular identifiers were thrown out. MiTCR, run with a Q25 quality threshold and the strictest error-elimination algorithm, handled CDR3 identification, clonotype clustering and error correction. Lower-bound total TCR beta diversity was estimated with a nonparametric unseen species model using Euler transformation. The raw public data were reprocessed by TCRdb itself: fastp quality trimming at Q25, MiXCR clonotype calling, in-frame beta chains only. Rows merge per CDR3 protein into single entries with the most common DNA and genes. The V and J calls here are based on TCRdb, not the publication. The sample table contains 730,000 or so distinct CDR3 sequences; only one count was recorded for 35% to 45% of them. Jointly, the top ten make up 20% to 25% of the sample.

At the junction V is shortened by 3 bases and J by 11 bases, with 18 bases in between. Per the germline V gene, KGHDR is the CDR1 and SFDVKD is the CDR2. The CDR3 numbers 14 residues from cysteine through phenylalanine. Only CDR3 DNA remains: 42 bases, in frame from the first base. The investigation overall reported the following: Estimates of total diversity from one million sequenced T cells were regarded as lower bounds and underestimates. Conclusive comparison of naive and antigen-experienced compartments was prevented by the profiling of bulk unsorted PBMCs. Because the CMV infection status of the donors was unknown, age-related changes in expanded clonotypes may potentially have been confounded. Observed TCR beta diversity per million T cells fell roughly linearly with age, and a significant reduction was already apparent by age around 44. Compared with the aged group, the long-lived group had more naive CD4+ T cells, fewer expanded clones and increased TCR diversity, suggesting age selection. A strong correlation was found between observed TCR beta diversity and the percentage of naive T cells measured by flow cytometry.

This clonotype was sampled from a woman aged 60 to 75 in good health. The sequenced material came from blood. The rearrangement joined TRBV24-1 to TRBJ1-1; TRBD1 is possibly the D segment (6 matching bases). The sequence in DNA is TGTGCCACCAGTGATCCAGGACGGGGGGCTAACGCTTTCTTT. Its protein reads: CATSDPGRGANAFF.